The 24 T cell receptor beta chains listed next were all sequenced from one sample in a study of blood T cells in healthy people across ages (dated by TCRdb to the mid-2010s). Libraries were prepared through 5' RACE. Data came from an Illumina HiSeq 2500. The second PCR ran for roughly 7 to 12 cycles and used a J-beta primer mix along with a sample-barcoded 5' primer. Using fastp trimming at Q25 and MiXCR clonotype assembly, TCRdb reanalyzed the public sequencing data and kept in-frame beta chains. All rows with the same CDR3 protein become a single entry with the most common DNA and genes. The sample table lists roughly 500,000 distinct CDR3 sequences, 25% to 30% of them with a count of one. Jointly, the top ten make up about a fifth of the sample. The specimen sequenced was blood. Source of these receptors: a woman aged 70-85 years in good health.

V is TRBV6-6 and J is TRBJ1-1; the D is unclear. The CDR3 is made up of 14 amino acids. Germline loops: CDR1 MNHNY, CDR2 SVGAGI (reference sequence). Deletions cut 8 bases from V and 0 bases from J, with 13 bases between. CDR3 DNA sequence: TGTGCCAGCGGCAGGCGGCCTATGAACACTGAAGCTTTCTTT. It encodes CASGRRPMNTEAFF.

This clonotype has more than one count but fewer than ten. The CDR3 nucleotides read TGCGCCAGCAGCCTAAGGATGTCAGGGGCTTACGAGCAGTACTTC. Translating it yields CASSLRMSGAYEQYF. The gene calls are TRBV4-1 and TRBJ2-7, with D perhaps matching TRBD1 (6 bases). Germline V CDR1 and CDR2: MGHRA, YSYEKL. The CDR3 contains 15 residues. Trimming stripped 4 bases from V and 4 bases from J, with 17 bases between.

This clonotype was observed a handful of times. V is TRBV7-9 and J is TRBJ1-2; 9 bases line up with TRBD1. The CDR3 spans 18 residues. V shed 0 bases and J 3 bases; nucleotides not matched to a gene: 11. Germline values: CDR1 SEHNR, CDR2 FQNEAQ (reference sequence). The CDR3 reads CASSLALGQGPLDYGYTF. CDR3 DNA sequence: TGTGCCAGCAGCTTAGCGCTGGGACAGGGACCATTGGACTATGGCTACACCTTC.

The V and J genes are TRBV29-1 and TRBJ2-5; D remains unclear. CDR3 length: 12 amino acids. The germline V gene has CDR1 SQVTM and CDR2 ANQGSEA. V shed 5 bases and J shed 5 bases, with 12 bases lying between them. CDR3 protein: CSVTPVSETQYF. CDR3 sequence (DNA): TGCAGCGTTACCCCCGTCTCCGAGACCCAGTACTTC. Drawing the rest from reference TRBV29-1 and TRBJ2-5, the complete variable domain is SAVISQKPSRDICQRGTSLTIQCQVDSQVTMMFWYRQQPGQSLTLIATANQGSEATYESGFVIDKFPISRPNLTFSTLTVSNMSPEDSSIYLCSVTPVSETQYFGPGTRLLVL.

This clonotype was detected a few times. The chain is built from TRBV5-1 and TRBJ2-5, with TRBD2 identical over 11 bases. The CDR3 covers 14 residues. The V gene end was trimmed by 3 bases and the J gene end by 3 bases; junction bases not matched to a gene: 1. Germline CDR1 and CDR2: SGHRS and YFSETQ. DNA for the CDR3: TGCGCCAGCAGCTCGACTAGCGGGGAAGAGACCCAGTACTTC. It is translated as CASSSTSGEETQYF.

This clonotype was detected many times. CDR3 sequence reads: CASSLAGQGNTIYF. The CDR3, as DNA: TGTGCCAGCAGCTTAGCTGGACAGGGGAACACCATATATTTT. The chain couples TRBV7-9 to TRBJ1-3; the match to TRBD1 covers 9 bases. The CDR3 spans 14 residues. In germline, CDR1 is SEHNR, CDR2 FQNEAQ (reference sequence). V lost 0 bases, J lost 7 bases, and 1 base stayed unmatched.

The rearrangement links TRBV3-1 to TRBJ2-5, with 9 bases aligning to TRBD1. Matching the DNA end better, TRBJ2-7 makes the J call doubtful. The CDR3 sequence is 14 residues long. The germline gives CDR1 LGHDT, CDR2 YNNKEL (reference sequence). CDR3 amino acids: CASSHGQGIYEQYF. Written as DNA, the CDR3 is TGTGCCAGCAGCCACGGACAGGGGATCTACGAGCAGTACTTC.

V usage is TRBV20-1 and J usage is TRBJ2-4, with 9 bases identical to TRBD1. V trimming: 6 bases; J trimming: 2 bases; junction bases outside the gene matches: 8. Germline CDR1 and CDR2: DFQATT and SNEGSKA (reference sequence). There are 15 residues in the CDR3. The CDR3 DNA reads as TGCAGTGCGAATCAGGGACAGGGCCCCAAAAACATTCAGTACTTC. Encoded protein: CSANQGQGPKNIQYF.

This clonotype was picked up a small number of times. V and J are TRBV20-1 and TRBJ2-3; D could derive from TRBD1 or TRBD2 (5 bases each). The CDR3 runs to 15 residues. V lost 6 bases to trimming and J lost 2 bases, with 18 bases between them. From germline, CDR1 is DFQATT and CDR2 SNEGSKA (reference sequence). The CDR3 region has the DNA TGCAGTGCCCGACGCCCCCGGGACGCCACAGATACGCAGTATTTT. Protein: CSARRPRDATDTQYF.

The chain recombines TRBV6-6 with TRBJ1-1; 8 bases are shared with TRBD1. Germline V gene data show CDR1 as MNHNY and CDR2 as SVGAGI (reference sequence). The CDR3 contains 14 residues. V trimming: 5 bases; J trimming: 1 base; junction bases outside the gene matches: 3. DNA of the CDR3: TGTGCCAGCAGTGACGGACAGGGGAACACTGAAGCTTTCTTT. As protein: CASSDGQGNTEAFF.

This clonotype was seen many times. The chain couples TRBV5-1 to TRBJ1-5; no clear D. The germline V and J ends were trimmed by 0 bases and 0 bases, with 7 bases remaining between them. This CDR3 is 15 amino acids long. Germline V gene lookup returns CDR1 SGHRS and CDR2 YFSETQ. CDR3 DNA sequence: TGCGCCAGCAGCTTGGACGGGTATAGCAATCAGCCCCAGCATTTT. As protein: CASSLDGYSNQPQHF.

The rearrangement uses TRBV18 and TRBJ1-1; unclear D gene. This CDR3 region has 13 residues. V shed 4 bases and J shed 4 bases, with 10 bases lying between them. Germline-derived CDR1 and CDR2 are KGHSH and LQKENI. Here the CDR3 DNA reads TGTGCCAGCTCACAAGGGAGAAGCACTGAAGCTTTCTTT. Protein sequence: CASSQGRSTEAFF.

About this clonotype itself: The junction and the germline gene differ at one end; a read error may be behind it. The chain is built from TRBV7-2 and TRBJ1-2; maybe TRBD1 (5 bases). The CDR3 covers 16 residues. Germline V gives CDR1 SGHTA, CDR2 FQGNSA. The CDR3: CASGLRLAGANYGYTF. The CDR3, as DNA: TGTGCCAGCGGCTTAAGACTGGCGGGGGCTAACTATGGCTACACCTTC.

This clonotype was seen a single time. The chain uses TRBV5-4 and TRBJ2-3; D is perhaps TRBD1 (5 bases). Germline V gene data show CDR1 as SGHNT and CDR2 as YYREEE (reference sequence). Trimming took off 1 base at V and 0 bases at J, with 12 bases between the two ends. The CDR3 totals 16 residues. CDR3 nucleotides: TGTGCCAGCAGCTTGAAGACAGCAAGAAGCACAGATACGCAGTATTTT. Amino acid sequence: CASSLKTARSTDTQYF. The variable domain in full, with the rest retrieved from reference TRBV5-4 and TRBJ2-3, is ETGVTQSPTHLIKTRGQQVTLRCSSQSGHNTVSWYQQALGQGPQFIFQYYREEENGRGNFPPRFSGLQFPNYSSELNVNALELDDSALYLCASSLKTARSTDTQYFGPGTRLTVL.

This clonotype turned up a few times. The V call is TRBV2, the J call TRBJ2-5, with D unclear. CDR1 and CDR2 from the germline V gene are SNHLY and FYNNEI. Trimming shortened V by 6 bases and J by 2 bases, and 10 bases separated the two germline ends. The length of the CDR3 is 13 residues. The chain's CDR3 is CASSRNAQETQYF. In DNA form, the CDR3 reads TGTGCCAGCAGCAGGAACGCTCAAGAGACCCAGTACTTC.

This clonotype was recorded a few times. V gene TRBV4-2 combines with J gene TRBJ2-2; D is ambiguous. V gave up 0 bases and J gave up 4 bases, with 6 bases separating them. The CDR3 has 14 residues. Germline V gene lookup returns CDR1 LGHNA and CDR2 YNFKEQ. CDR3 coding DNA: TGTGCCAGCAGCCAAGATCAACCCACCGGGGAGCTGTTTTTT. Translated: CASSQDQPTGELFF.

The V and J genes are TRBV5-6 and TRBJ1-2; possible D gene TRBD1, 5 bases. V lost 0 bases and J 7 bases, leaving 13 bases between the germline ends. Germline CDR1 is SGHDT and CDR2 is YYEEEE. This CDR3 is built from 14 residues. The CDR3 loop reads CASSLDRRGGGYTF. The CDR3 DNA sequence: TGTGCCAGCAGCTTGGACCGGAGGGGCGGTGGCTACACCTTC.

V gene TRBV9 combines with J gene TRBJ2-6; D gene uncertain. V was cut by 1 base and J by 2 bases, with 7 bases left in between. This CDR3 has 15 amino acids. Germline V gives CDR1 SGDLS, CDR2 YYNGEE. Written as DNA, the CDR3 is TGTGCCAGCAGCGTATGGCCGGCTGGGGCCAACGTCCTGACTTTC. This codes for CASSVWPAGANVLTF.

This clonotype showed up just once. The chain combines TRBV24-1 with TRBJ2-3; D remains unclear. This CDR3 spans 15 amino acids. Germline CDR1 KGHDR, CDR2 SFDVKD. The V and J ends lost 3 bases and 0 bases respectively, with 9 bases between them. CDR3 sequence reads: CATSDSSSSTDTQYF. CDR3 bases: TGTGCCACCAGTGATAGCAGTTCTAGCACAGATACGCAGTATTTT.

This clonotype was detected only a few times. V and J are TRBV5-1 and TRBJ1-2; D is ambiguous. Germline CDR1 and CDR2: SGHRS and YFSETQ. Trimming left V 0 bases short and J 10 bases short, with 10 bases between. The CDR3 extends over 12 amino acids. CDR3 bases: TGCGCCAGCAGCTTGGGAAACCGCGTCTACACCTTC. As protein: CASSLGNRVYTF.

The chain combines TRBV18 with TRBJ2-3, with D hard to call. This CDR3 comprises 14 residues. The V gene lost 3 bases and the J gene lost 0 bases, with 7 bases spanning the gap. Germline V lookup: CDR1 KGHSH, CDR2 LQKENI. DNA for the CDR3: TGTGCCAGCTCACCGGTGGGCAGCACAGATACGCAGTATTTT. It specifies CASSPVGSTDTQYF.

This clonotype was found a few times. The V gene is TRBV20-1, the J gene TRBJ2-3; the D gene could be TRBD1 or TRBD2 (5 bases each). CDR1 DFQATT and CDR2 SNEGSKA come from the germline V gene (reference sequence). The V gene lost 6 bases and the J gene lost 0 bases, with 10 bases spanning the gap. The length of the CDR3 is 13 residues. In nucleotides, the CDR3 is TGCAGTGCGGGGGTAGCGAGCACAGATACGCAGTATTTT. As protein: CSAGVASTDTQYF.

This clonotype was counted at least ten times. The gene calls are TRBV6-5 and TRBJ2-1; D is uncertain. V was cut by 0 bases and J by 7 bases, with 10 bases left in between. CDR3 length: 14 residues. Looked up from germline, CDR1 is MNHEY and CDR2 is SVGAGI. CDR3 bases: TGTGCCAGCAGTTACTCATACGGCGATAATGAGCAGTTCTTC. It translates to CASSYSYGDNEQFF.

The CDR3 spells CASSQGSSGETQYF. CDR3 sequence (DNA): TGTGCCAGCAGCCAAGGATCTAGCGGGGAGACCCAGTACTTC. J is TRBJ2-5 and V is TRBV4-2, with 8 bases aligning to TRBD2. This CDR3 is 14 amino acids long. Per germline, CDR1 LGHNA and CDR2 YNFKEQ. Trimming removed 1 base from V and 5 bases from J; junction bases left unmatched: 3.